This T cell receptor (beta chain) was captured by sequencing in a study of shared clonotypes between healthy human individuals. Notes on the study in general: Only a few donors were included, so the genetic and exposure-history diversity represented was limited.

Worth noting for this clone: Its antigen is undetermined.

Germline V gene data show CDR1 as KGHSH and CDR2 as LQKENI. J was trimmed by 5 bases and V by 3 bases; bases with no gene match: 15. The CDR3 is 17 residues long. Amplification in unsorted PBMC replicate PCRs started from around 300 ng DNA, which equals 30,000 to 35,000 T cell genomes. Original processing methods: Junction-only sequences without quality scores were provided by ImmunoSEQ, so filtering was different. The protocol was immunoSEQ multiplex PCR, while the TCRdb copy is restricted to in-frame clones and leaves out a portion. The DNA gave D and trimming, while V, J and clone size come from that table. The sample carries around 500,000 clones, 75% to 85% recorded once.

Sequencing was performed on PBMCs. This receptor was taken from a woman aged 40-49 years in good health. Some clones in this sample may be carry-over from other donors' samples. The chain has TRBV18 and TRBJ1-1; 7 nucleotides agree with TRBD1. CDR3 sequence: CASSPFGTDYGGTEAFF. DNA for the CDR3: TGTGCCAGCTCACCCTTTGGGACAGACTATGGTGGGACTGAAGCTTTCTTT.